This TCR beta chain came from a study of blood T cell repertoires in COVID-19. Study-level information: Whether acute or convalescent, the COVID-19 samples came from the United States, Italy and Spain. Sample material is recorded as cDNA or gDNA derived from T cells, B-cell-depleted T cells, or PBMCs.

Original methodology: Estimation of nucleated cell counts relied on the amplification of reference gene primers. The repertoire was sequenced with immunoSEQ multiplex PCR; TCRdb's copy has only in-frame clones and lacks some. Clone size and the V and J calls come from that table; the DNA yielded D and trimming. The sample gives around 97,000 clones, more than 75% of which show up once; 15% is in the top ten. This clone was counted a few times. V was cut by 4 bases and J by 7 bases, with 11 bases left in between. CDR3 length: 13 residues. Germline values: CDR1 SGHRS, CDR2 YFSETQ. The source is a human donor in a cohort sampled during active COVID-19. Sequenced sample: peripheral blood. This sequence joins TRBV5-1 and TRBJ2-2, with a weak D call TRBD1 (6 bases). In DNA form, the CDR3 reads TGCGCCAGCAGCACCCACAGGGACGGGGAGCTGTTTTTT. It translates to CASSTHRDGELFF.